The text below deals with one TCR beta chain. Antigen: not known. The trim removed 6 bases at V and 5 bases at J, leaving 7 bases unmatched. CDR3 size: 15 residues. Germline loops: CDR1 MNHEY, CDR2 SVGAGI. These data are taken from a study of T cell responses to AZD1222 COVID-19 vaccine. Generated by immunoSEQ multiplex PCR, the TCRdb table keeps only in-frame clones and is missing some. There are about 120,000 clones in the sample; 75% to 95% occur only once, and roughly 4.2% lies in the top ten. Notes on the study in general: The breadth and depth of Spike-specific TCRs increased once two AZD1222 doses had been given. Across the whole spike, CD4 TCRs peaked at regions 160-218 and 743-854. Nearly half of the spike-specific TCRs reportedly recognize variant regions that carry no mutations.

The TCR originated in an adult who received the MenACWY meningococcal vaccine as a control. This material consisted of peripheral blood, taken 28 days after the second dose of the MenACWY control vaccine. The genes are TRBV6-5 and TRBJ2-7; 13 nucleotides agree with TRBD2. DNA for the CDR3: TGTGCCAGCAGGTCTGCCGGGACTAGCGGGAACGAGCAGTACGTC. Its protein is CASRSAGTSGNEQYV.